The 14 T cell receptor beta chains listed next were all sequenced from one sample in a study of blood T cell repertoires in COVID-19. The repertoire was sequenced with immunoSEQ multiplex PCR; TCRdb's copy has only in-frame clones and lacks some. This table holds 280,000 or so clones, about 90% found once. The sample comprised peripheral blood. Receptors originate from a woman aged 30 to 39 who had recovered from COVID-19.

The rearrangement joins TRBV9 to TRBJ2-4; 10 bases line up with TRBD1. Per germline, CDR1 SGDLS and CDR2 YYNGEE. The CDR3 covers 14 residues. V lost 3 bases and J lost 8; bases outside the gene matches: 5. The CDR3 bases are TGTGCCAGCAGCGGCACGGGACAGGGGTACATTCAGTACTTC. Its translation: CASSGTGQGYIQYF.

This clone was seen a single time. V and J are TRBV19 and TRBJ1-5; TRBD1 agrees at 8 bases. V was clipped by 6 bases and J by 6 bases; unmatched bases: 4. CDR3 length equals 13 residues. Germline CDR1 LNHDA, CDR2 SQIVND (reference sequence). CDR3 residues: CASRGQVGQPQHF. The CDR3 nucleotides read TGTGCCAGTAGGGGACAGGTGGGTCAGCCCCAGCATTTT.

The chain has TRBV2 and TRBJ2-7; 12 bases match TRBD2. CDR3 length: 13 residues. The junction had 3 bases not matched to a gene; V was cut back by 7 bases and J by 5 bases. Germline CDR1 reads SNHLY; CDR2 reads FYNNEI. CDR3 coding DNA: TGTGCCAGCAAGTGGACTAGCGGGAACGAGCAGTACTTC. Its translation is CASKWTSGNEQYF.

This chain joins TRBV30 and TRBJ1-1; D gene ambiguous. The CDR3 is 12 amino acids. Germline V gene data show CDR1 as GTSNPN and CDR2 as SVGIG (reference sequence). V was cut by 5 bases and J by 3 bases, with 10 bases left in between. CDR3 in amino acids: CAWSVKHTEAFF. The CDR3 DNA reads TGTGCCTGGTCGGTCAAGCACACTGAAGCTTTCTTT.

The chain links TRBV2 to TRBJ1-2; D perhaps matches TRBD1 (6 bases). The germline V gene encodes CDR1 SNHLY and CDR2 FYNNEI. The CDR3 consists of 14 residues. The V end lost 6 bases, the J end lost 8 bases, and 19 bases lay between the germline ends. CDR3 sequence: CASRRQAPDGGYTF. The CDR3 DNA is TGTGCCAGCAGACGACAGGCCCCGGACGGGGGCTACACCTTC.

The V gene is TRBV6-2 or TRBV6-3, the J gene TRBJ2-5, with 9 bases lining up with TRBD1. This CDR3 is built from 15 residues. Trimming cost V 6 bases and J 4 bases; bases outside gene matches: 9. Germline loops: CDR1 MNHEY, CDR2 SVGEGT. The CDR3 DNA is TGTGCCAGCAGCCCCTCCGGGACAGGGAGAGAGACCCAGTACTTC. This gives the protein CASSPSGTGRETQYF.

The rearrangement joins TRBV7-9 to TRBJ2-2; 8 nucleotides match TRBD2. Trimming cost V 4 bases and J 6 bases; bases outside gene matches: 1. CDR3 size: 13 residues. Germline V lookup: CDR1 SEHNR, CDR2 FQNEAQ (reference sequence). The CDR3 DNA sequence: TGTGCCAGCAGCTCGGGACTAGCCGGGGAGCTGTTTTTT. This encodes CASSSGLAGELFF.

CDR3 sequence (DNA): TGTGCCTCATCCGGGTCGATATTCGACGAGCAGTACTTC. It translates to CASSGSIFDEQYF. V is TRBV30 and J is TRBJ2-7; D remains ambiguous. The CDR3 length is 13 residues. Per the germline V gene, CDR1 is GTSNPN and CDR2 is SVGIG (reference sequence). Trimming took 7 bases from V and 5 from J, leaving 18 bases between them.

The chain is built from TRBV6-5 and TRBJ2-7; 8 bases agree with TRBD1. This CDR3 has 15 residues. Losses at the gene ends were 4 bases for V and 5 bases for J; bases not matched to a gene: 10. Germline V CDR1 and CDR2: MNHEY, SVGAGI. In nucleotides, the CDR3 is TGTGCCAGCAGTTTTCGGACAGGGAAGAAGAACGAGCAGTACTTC. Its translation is CASSFRTGKKNEQYF.

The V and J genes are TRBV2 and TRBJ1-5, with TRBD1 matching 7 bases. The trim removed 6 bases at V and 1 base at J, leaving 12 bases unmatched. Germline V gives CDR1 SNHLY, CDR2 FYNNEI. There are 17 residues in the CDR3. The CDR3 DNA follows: TGTGCCAGCAGAGCCGGGACAGCAAAACGGAGCAATCAGCCCCAGCATTTT. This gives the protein CASRAGTAKRSNQPQHF.

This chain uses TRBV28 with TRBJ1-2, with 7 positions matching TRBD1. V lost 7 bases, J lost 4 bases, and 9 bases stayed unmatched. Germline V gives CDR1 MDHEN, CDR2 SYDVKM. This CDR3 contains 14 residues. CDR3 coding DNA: TGTGCCAGCACCACTCCGGGACAGAGCTATGGCTACACCTTC. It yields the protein CASTTPGQSYGYTF.

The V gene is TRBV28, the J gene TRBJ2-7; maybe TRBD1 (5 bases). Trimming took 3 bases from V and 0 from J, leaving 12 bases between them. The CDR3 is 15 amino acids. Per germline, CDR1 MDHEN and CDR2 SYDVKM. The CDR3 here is CASSFVKGFSYEQYF. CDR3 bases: TGTGCCAGCAGTTTCGTAAAGGGGTTCTCCTACGAGCAGTACTTC.

The CDR3 region is CASSLGLAGVEEETQYF. The CDR3 region has the DNA TGTGCCAGCAGCTTGGGTCTAGCGGGAGTAGAGGAGGAGACCCAGTACTTC. The J gene is TRBJ2-5, the V gene TRBV5-8; 10 nucleotides line up with TRBD2. V lost 0 bases and J lost 5; bases outside the gene matches: 10. There are 17 residues in the CDR3. The germline gives CDR1 SGHTS, CDR2 YDEGEE.

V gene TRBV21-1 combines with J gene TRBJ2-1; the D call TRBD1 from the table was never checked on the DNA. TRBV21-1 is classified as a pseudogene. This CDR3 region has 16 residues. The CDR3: CASSIWTAVSYNEQFF. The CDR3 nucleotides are TGTGCCAGCAGCATATGGACAGCCGTTTCCTACAATGAGCAGTTCTTC.